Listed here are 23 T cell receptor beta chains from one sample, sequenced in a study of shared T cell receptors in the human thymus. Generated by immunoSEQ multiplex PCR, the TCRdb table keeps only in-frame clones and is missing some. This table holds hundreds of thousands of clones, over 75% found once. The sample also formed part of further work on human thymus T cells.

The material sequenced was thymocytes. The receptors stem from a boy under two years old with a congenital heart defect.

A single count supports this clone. CDR3 nucleotides: TGCAGCGTTGAGGAGGGCTCCTACGAGCAGTACTTC. This gives the protein CSVEEGSYEQYF. The chain links TRBV29-1 to TRBJ2-7, with D perhaps matching TRBD2 (6 bases). V was cut by 3 bases and J by 0 bases, with 6 bases left in between. CDR3 length: 12 residues. Per the germline V gene, CDR1 is SQVTM and CDR2 is ANQGSEA.

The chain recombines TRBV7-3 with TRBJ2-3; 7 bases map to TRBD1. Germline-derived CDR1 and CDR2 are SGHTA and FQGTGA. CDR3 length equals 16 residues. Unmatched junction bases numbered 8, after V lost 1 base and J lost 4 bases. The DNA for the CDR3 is TGTGCCAGCAGCTTAAAGGGGGCGCCCGGGGCAGATACGCAGTATTTT. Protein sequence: CASSLKGAPGADTQYF.

CDR3 amino acids: CASSLMEIGNTIYF. DNA of the CDR3: TGTGCCAGCAGCTTAATGGAGATTGGAAACACCATATATTTT. This sequence joins TRBV7-9 and TRBJ1-3; D not certain. Germline CDR1 reads SEHNR; CDR2 reads FQNEAQ (reference sequence). CDR3 length: 14 residues. V lost 2 bases and J lost 3, with 8 bases in between.

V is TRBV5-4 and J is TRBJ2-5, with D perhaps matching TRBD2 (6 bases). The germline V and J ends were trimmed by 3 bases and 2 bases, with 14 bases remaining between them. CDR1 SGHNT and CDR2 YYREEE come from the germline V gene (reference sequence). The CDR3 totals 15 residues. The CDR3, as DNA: TGTGCCAGCAGCTCAAAAGCGCGGGGACAAGAGACCCAGTACTTC. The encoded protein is CASSSKARGQETQYF. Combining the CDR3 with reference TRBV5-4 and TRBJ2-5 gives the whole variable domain ETGVTQSPTHLIKTRGQQVTLRCSSQSGHNTVSWYQQALGQGPQFIFQYYREEENGRGNFPPRFSGLQFPNYSSELNVNALELDDSALYLCASSSKARGQETQYFGPGTRLLVL.

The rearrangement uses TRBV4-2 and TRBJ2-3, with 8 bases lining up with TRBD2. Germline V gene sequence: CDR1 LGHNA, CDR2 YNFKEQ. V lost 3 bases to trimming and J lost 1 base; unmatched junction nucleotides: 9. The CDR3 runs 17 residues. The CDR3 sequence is CASSHRKRGRGTDTQYF. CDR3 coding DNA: TGTGCCAGCAGCCACAGAAAGCGGGGGCGAGGCACAGATACGCAGTATTTT.

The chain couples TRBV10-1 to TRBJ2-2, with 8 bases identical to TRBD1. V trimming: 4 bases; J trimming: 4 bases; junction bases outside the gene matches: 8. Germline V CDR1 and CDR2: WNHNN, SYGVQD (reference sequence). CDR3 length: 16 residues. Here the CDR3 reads CASSAGGQESTGELFF. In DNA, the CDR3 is TGCGCCAGCAGTGCCGGGGGACAGGAGAGCACCGGGGAGCTGTTTTTT.

The CDR3 loop is CAWSVDRRHTAHANEQFF. The DNA for the CDR3 is TGTGCCTGGAGTGTAGACAGGAGGCACACAGCCCACGCTAATGAGCAGTTCTTC. V and J are TRBV30 and TRBJ2-1; possible D gene TRBD1, 6 bases. The germline V gene encodes CDR1 GTSNPN and CDR2 SVGIG (reference sequence). Trimming cost V 0 bases and J 7 bases, with 25 bases left between them. The CDR3 has 18 amino acids.

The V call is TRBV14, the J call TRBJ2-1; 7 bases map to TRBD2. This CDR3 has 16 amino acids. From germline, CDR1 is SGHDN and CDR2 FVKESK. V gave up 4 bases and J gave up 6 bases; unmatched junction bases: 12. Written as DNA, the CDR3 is TGTGCCAGCAGCCCTTTGGCGGGGGTCCCCCTCAATGAGCAGTTCTTC. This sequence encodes CASSPLAGVPLNEQFF.

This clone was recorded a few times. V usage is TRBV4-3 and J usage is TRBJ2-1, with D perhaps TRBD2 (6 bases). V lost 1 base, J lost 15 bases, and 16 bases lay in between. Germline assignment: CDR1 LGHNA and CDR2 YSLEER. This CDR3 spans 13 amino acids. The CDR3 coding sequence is TGCGCCAGCAGCCAAGCGGCCGGGAGTAGGCCGTTCTTC. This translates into CASSQAAGSRPFF.

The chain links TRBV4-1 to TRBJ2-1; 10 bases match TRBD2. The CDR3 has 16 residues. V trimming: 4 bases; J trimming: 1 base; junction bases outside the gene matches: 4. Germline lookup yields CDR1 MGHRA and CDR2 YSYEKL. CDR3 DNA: TGCGCCAGCAGCCCCGGACTAGCGGCTTCCTACAATGAGCAGTTCTTC. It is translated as CASSPGLAASYNEQFF.

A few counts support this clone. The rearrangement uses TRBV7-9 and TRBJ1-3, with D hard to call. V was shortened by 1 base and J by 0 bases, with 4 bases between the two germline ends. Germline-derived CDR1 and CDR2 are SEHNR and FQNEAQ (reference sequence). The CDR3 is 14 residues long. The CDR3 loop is CASSLGASGNTIYF. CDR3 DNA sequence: TGTGCCAGCAGCTTAGGCGCCTCTGGAAACACCATATATTTT. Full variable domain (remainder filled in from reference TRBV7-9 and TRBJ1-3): DTGVSQNPRHKITKRGQNVTFRCDPISEHNRLYWYRQTLGQGPEFLTYFQNEAQLEKSRLLSDRFSAERPKGSFSTLEIQRTEQGDSAMYLCASSLGASGNTIYFGEGSWLTVV.

The CDR3 loop is CASSRTRASVAEKLFF. The CDR3 nucleotides are TGCGCCAGCAGCCGGACTCGGGCTAGTGTAGCGGAAAAACTGTTTTTT. The chain has TRBV4-1 and TRBJ1-4, with no clear D. The CDR3 spans 16 residues. V gave up 4 bases and J gave up 8 bases, with 20 bases separating them. Germline V gene sequence: CDR1 MGHRA, CDR2 YSYEKL.

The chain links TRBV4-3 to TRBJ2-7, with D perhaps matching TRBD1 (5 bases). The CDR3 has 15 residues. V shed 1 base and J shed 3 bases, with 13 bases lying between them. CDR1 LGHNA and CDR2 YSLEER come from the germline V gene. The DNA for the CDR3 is TGCGCCAGCAGCCAAGGGTTGGGGCAGTACTACGAGCAGTACTTC. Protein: CASSQGLGQYYEQYF.

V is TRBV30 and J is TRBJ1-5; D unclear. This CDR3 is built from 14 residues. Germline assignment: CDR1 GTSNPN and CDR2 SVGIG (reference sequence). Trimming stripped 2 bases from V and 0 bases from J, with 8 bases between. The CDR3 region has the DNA TGTGCCTGGAGTCACAGTTATAGCAATCAGCCCCAGCATTTT. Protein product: CAWSHSYSNQPQHF.

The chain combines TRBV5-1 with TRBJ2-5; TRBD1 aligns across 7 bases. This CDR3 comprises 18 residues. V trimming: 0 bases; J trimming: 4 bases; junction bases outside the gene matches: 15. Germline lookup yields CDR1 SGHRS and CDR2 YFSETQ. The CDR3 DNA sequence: TGCGCCAGCAGCTTGGCGGCCACCGACAGGGTGGGTAGAGAGACCCAGTACTTC. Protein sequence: CASSLAATDRVGRETQYF.

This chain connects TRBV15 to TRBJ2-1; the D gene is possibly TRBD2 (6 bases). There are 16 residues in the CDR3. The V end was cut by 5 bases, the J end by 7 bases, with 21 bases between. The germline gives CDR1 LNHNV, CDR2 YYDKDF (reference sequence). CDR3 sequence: CATSQLGRLARNEQFF. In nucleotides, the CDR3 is TGTGCCACCAGCCAGCTAGGAAGGCTAGCGCGTAATGAGCAGTTCTTC.

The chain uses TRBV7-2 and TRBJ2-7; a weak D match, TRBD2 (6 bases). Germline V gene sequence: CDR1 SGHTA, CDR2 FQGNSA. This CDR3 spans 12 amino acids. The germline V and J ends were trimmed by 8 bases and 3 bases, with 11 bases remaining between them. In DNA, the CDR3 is TGTGCCAGCGGGACTGACCACTACGAGCAGTACTTC. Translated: CASGTDHYEQYF.

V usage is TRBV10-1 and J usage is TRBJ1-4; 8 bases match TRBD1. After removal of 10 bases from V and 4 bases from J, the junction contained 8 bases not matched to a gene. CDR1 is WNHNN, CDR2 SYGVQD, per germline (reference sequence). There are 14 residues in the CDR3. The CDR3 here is CATTGGPVNEKLFF. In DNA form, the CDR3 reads TGCGCCACCACAGGGGGTCCGGTTAATGAAAAACTGTTTTTT.

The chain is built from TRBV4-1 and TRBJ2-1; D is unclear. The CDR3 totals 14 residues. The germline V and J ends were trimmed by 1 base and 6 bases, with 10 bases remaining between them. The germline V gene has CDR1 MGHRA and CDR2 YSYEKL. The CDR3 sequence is CASSQVEDRNEQFF. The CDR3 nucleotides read TGCGCCAGCAGCCAAGTAGAGGATCGCAATGAGCAGTTCTTC.

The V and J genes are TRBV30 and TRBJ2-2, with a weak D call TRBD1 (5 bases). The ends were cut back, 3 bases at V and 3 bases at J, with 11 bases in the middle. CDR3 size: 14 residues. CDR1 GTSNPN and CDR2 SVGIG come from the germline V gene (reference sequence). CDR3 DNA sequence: TGTGCCTGGAGGGGGCGGTGGTACACCGGGGAGCTGTTTTTT. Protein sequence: CAWRGRWYTGELFF.

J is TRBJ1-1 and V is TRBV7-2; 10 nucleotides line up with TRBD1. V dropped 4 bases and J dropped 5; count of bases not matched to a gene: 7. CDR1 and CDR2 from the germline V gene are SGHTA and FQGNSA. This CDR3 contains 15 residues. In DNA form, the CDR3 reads TGTGCCAGCAGCTCTACGACAGGGGGCGGAACTGAAGCTTTCTTT. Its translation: CASSSTTGGGTEAFF.

The CDR3 here is CASSPPLQGAGEQYF. CDR3 nucleotide sequence: TGTGCCAGCTCACCCCCGCTTCAGGGGGCTGGCGAGCAGTACTTC. This chain connects TRBV18 to TRBJ2-7, with 8 bases aligning to TRBD1. V lost 3 bases to trimming and J lost 6 bases; unmatched junction nucleotides: 10. The CDR3 has 15 amino acids. Germline V gene data show CDR1 as KGHSH and CDR2 as LQKENI.

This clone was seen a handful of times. CDR3 in DNA: TGTGCCAGCTCAACGGGACTAGCGAGCCAAGAGACCCAGTACTTC. Translated: CASSTGLASQETQYF. The gene calls are TRBV18 and TRBJ2-5; 10 bases match TRBD2. Germline V gene lookup returns CDR1 KGHSH and CDR2 LQKENI. The CDR3 consists of 15 residues. V was pared by 5 bases and J by 1 base, with 4 bases of the junction left unmatched.